A selection of T cell receptor beta chains follows, all from one sample in a study of OX40 agonist ivuxolimab in advanced cancers. Repertoires were generated with immunoSEQ multiplex PCR, while TCRdb's copy carries only in-frame clones and drops some. The sample shows more than 80,000 clones, roughly 90% of them seen only once. The sequences come from CD4+ or CD8+ T cells sorted from blood, collected in a trial of the OX40 agonist ivuxolimab. These receptors originate from an adult with an advanced solid tumor such as melanoma, head and neck, liver or kidney cancer. Both conserved end residues are part of each CDR3. A D gene is named only where the DNA matches it firmly. A row's size may be missing; if present it is once, few, many or a size class.

TGTGCCAGCGGTCCGGGACAGGGTGTAGGGACCCAGTACTTC	CASGPGQGVGTQYF	TRBD1	TRBV6-6	TRBJ2-5	once
TGTGCCAGCAGCAAACCAACAGGAGAGCAGTACTTC	CASSKPTGEQYF	.	TRBV7-9	TRBJ2-7	.
TGTGCCAGCAGTTTATCAGGAGGGAACTATGGCTACACCTTC	CASSLSGGNYGYTF	.	TRBV27	TRBJ1-2	.
TGTGCCAGCAGCTTAAAGGGACAGAGTGAGCAGTTCTTC	CASSLKGQSEQFF	TRBD1	TRBV7-6	TRBJ2-1	.
TGTGCCAGCTCACCATCCGGGACCCGGACCCATGAGCAGTTCTTC	CASSPSGTRTHEQFF	.	TRBV18	TRBJ2-1	.
TGTGCCAGCAGCTTAGGCTACTCTGGAAACACCATATATTTT	CASSLGYSGNTIYF	.	TRBV7-9	TRBJ1-3	.
TGTGCCAGCAGTTCCAGGGTGGGGAACTATGGCTACACCTTC	CASSSRVGNYGYTF	.	TRBV6-5	TRBJ1-2	.
TGTGCCAGCTCACCAACTCAAACTAGCACAGATACGCAGTATTTT	CASSPTQTSTDTQYF	.	TRBV18	TRBJ2-3	.
TGCGCCAGCAGCTTGGTTTGGGATGAGCAGTTCTTC	CASSLVWDEQFF	.	TRBV5-1	TRBJ2-1	.
TGTGCCAGCACGGGTGGACAGGGTCTTCTGAACACCGGGGAGCTGTTTTTT	CASTGGQGLLNTGELFF	TRBD1	TRBV28	TRBJ2-2	.
TGTGCCAGCAGCTTGGCCAGTGGCAGCTCCTACGAGCAGTACTTC	CASSLASGSSYEQYF	.	TRBV5-6	TRBJ2-7	.
TGTGCCAGCAGCTTGGCGCCGCAGGGGGTCAATCAGCCCCAGCATTTT	CASSLAPQGVNQPQHF	TRBD1	TRBV5-5	TRBJ1-5	.
TGTGCCAGCAGGAACACGGCCGAGCAGTACTTC	CASRNTAEQYF	.	TRBV6-1	TRBJ2-7	.
TGTGCCAGCAACCCGCGGACAGGGTCTAATTCACCCCTCCACTTT	CASNPRTGSNSPLHF	TRBD1	TRBV27	TRBJ1-6	.
TGTGCCAGCAGTGGGAGGGTAGGAGTAGAGACCCAGTACTTC	CASSGRVGVETQYF	.	TRBV2	TRBJ2-5	.
TGTGCCAGTAGTATAGGCCCGACAGTGAACACTGAAGCTTTCTTT	CASSIGPTVNTEAFF	.	TRBV19	TRBJ1-1	.
TGTGCCAGCAGTTTAAGATCAGGGGGTTACCCTTCTGGAAACACCATATATTTT	CASSLRSGGYPSGNTIYF	TRBD1	TRBV28	TRBJ1-3	few
TGTGCCAGCATTAATTCCGGACAGAACGAGCAGTACTTC	CASINSGQNEQYF	.	TRBV6-6	TRBJ2-7	.
TGCGCCAGCAGCTTGGGGACAGGGTTGGCTTTCTTT	CASSLGTGLAFF	TRBD1	TRBV5-1	TRBJ1-1	once
TGTGCCAGCAGCTTGGAGGGAGGGCCTTTTAGGGAGCAGTACTTC	CASSLEGGPFREQYF	TRBD2	TRBV11-3	TRBJ2-7	.
TGTGCCAGCAGCGTAGAACAGGGAAACTACAATGAGCAGTTCTTC	CASSVEQGNYNEQFF	.	TRBV9	TRBJ2-1	.
TGTGCCAGCAGTTCCACATCGGTACGACACACAGATACGCAGTATTTT	CASSSTSVRHTDTQYF	.	TRBV27	TRBJ2-3	.
TGTGCCAGCAGTTTTGAAGGCCGCCTAAAGTCACCCCTCCACTTT	CASSFEGRLKSPLHF	.	TRBV28	TRBJ1-6	.